The 2 T cell receptor beta chains below come from one sample, sequenced in a study of T cells expressing NK-cell markers. Using the 5' RACE reads, TCRdb records one entry per CDR3 protein without DNA. The table lists 300,000 or so distinct CDR3 sequences. The sample taken for sequencing was blood T cells: a sorted CD56 or NKG2C T cell subset, CD4+ or CD8+ T cells, or bulk PBMC T cells (not recorded which). Receptors were obtained from a woman between 18 and 69 years old in good health.

This chain joins TRBV20-1 and TRBJ1-1. CDR3 length: 11 residues. From germline, CDR1 is DFQATT and CDR2 SNEGSKA (reference sequence). CDR3 residues: CSAAVRSEAFF.

The chain is built from TRBV18 and TRBJ1-2; there is no DNA to check the TCRdb D call of TRBD1. The CDR3 loop spans 13 amino acids. Germline CDR1 KGHSH, CDR2 LQKENI. CDR3: CASSPGTGGGYTF.